The clone carrying this T cell receptor (beta chain) was observed a few times. In the authors' workflow: Scientists estimated how many nucleated cells there were by amplifying reference gene primers. Only in-frame clones appear in the TCRdb table, and some are missing; sequencing was by immunoSEQ multiplex PCR. The V and J calls and clone size are taken from that table; D and trimming were inferred from the DNA. This table has 350,000 to 400,000 clones, 85% to 90% appearing once. These data originate in a study of blood T cell repertoires in COVID-19. At the level of the study: Samples representing acute and convalescent COVID-19 were sourced from the United States, Italy and Spain.

Germline values: CDR1 SGHNT, CDR2 YENEEA. The CDR3 is 19 amino acids. J lost 7 bases, V lost 4 bases, and 15 bases had no gene match. Cohort 3 donors counted as recovered after two negative PCRs, clearance, or resolved symptoms. The chain links TRBV11-3 to TRBJ2-1, with TRBD2 identical over 14 bases. The material sequenced was PBMCs or T cells enriched from blood (not recorded which). This TCR derives from a man younger than 30 who had recovered from COVID-19. The CDR3 loop reads CASSYSGTSGSQFTNEQFF. In nucleotides, the CDR3 is TGTGCCAGCAGCTACTCCGGGACTAGCGGGAGTCAATTCACGAATGAGCAGTTCTTC.